Below, 28 T cell receptor beta chains from the same sample are listed, as sequenced in a study of OX40 agonist ivuxolimab in advanced cancers. TCRdb's copy holds only in-frame clones and misses some; the assay was immunoSEQ multiplex PCR. The data hold around 83,000 clones, with 84% observed a single time. The source was CD4+ or CD8+ T cells sorted from blood, collected in a trial of the OX40 agonist ivuxolimab. The origin of the receptors is an adult with an advanced solid tumor such as melanoma, head and neck, liver or kidney cancer.

This chain connects TRBV19 to TRBJ2-1; 10 nucleotides align to TRBD2. V shed 5 bases and J 7 bases; nucleotides not matched to a gene: 11. CDR3 length: 16 residues. Germline V lookup: CDR1 LNHDA, CDR2 SQIVND (reference sequence). CDR3 sequence: CASSSLAGGKGNEQFF. The CDR3 DNA reads TGTGCCAGTAGTTCCTTAGCGGGAGGAAAGGGTAATGAGCAGTTCTTC.

With respect to this clone: This sample includes further DNA sequences coding for the same CDR3. The chain joins TRBV19 to TRBJ1-5; possibly TRBD1 for D (5 bases). V gave up 5 bases and J gave up 1 base, with 6 bases separating them. The CDR3 is 13 amino acids. CDR1 is LNHDA and CDR2 is SQIVND in the germline V gene (reference sequence). CDR3 sequence reads: CASSYRSNQPQHF. The CDR3 DNA reads TGTGCCAGTAGTTACAGGAGCAATCAGCCCCAGCATTTT.

The chain couples TRBV7-6 to TRBJ2-2; D gene unclear. The V gene's germline CDR1 is SGHVS and CDR2 FNYEAQ. The CDR3 runs 13 residues. The V gene lost 5 bases and the J gene lost 2 bases, with 6 bases spanning the gap. CDR3 region: CASSLRNTGELFF. The CDR3 nucleotides are TGTGCCAGCAGCCTACGAAACACCGGGGAGCTGTTTTTT.

The chain has TRBV4-1 and TRBJ2-1; D unresolved. CDR3 length: 16 amino acids. The ends were cut back, 4 bases at V and 0 bases at J, with 13 bases in the middle. CDR1 MGHRA and CDR2 YSYEKL come from the germline V gene. CDR3 bases: TGCGCCAGCAGCCTCGGGCCATCGAGCTCCTACAATGAGCAGTTCTTC. This translates into CASSLGPSSSYNEQFF.

This rearrangement joins TRBV5-4 to TRBJ2-7, with 12 bases that match TRBD2. The trim removed 3 bases at V and 4 bases at J, leaving 14 bases unmatched. This CDR3 comprises 18 residues. Germline CDR1 reads SGHNT; CDR2 reads YYREEE (reference sequence). As DNA, the CDR3 is TGTGCCAGCAGCTCACCGCAACTTCTAGCGGGGGGGCATTACGAGCAGTACTTC. It yields the protein CASSSPQLLAGGHYEQYF.

The CDR3 DNA is TGTGCCAGCAAATCGGGAGGGTCGGTAGGTGAGCAGTTCTTC. It encodes CASKSGGSVGEQFF. The chain joins TRBV2 to TRBJ2-1, with 8 bases fitting TRBD2. Looked up from germline, CDR1 is SNHLY and CDR2 is FYNNEI. CDR3 length: 14 residues. Trimming removed 7 bases from V and 9 bases from J; junction bases left unmatched: 11.

The chain carries TRBV19 and TRBJ1-4; possible D gene TRBD1, 6 bases. The CDR3 spans 15 residues. In germline, CDR1 is LNHDA, CDR2 SQIVND (reference sequence). The germline V and J ends were trimmed by 5 bases and 15 bases, with 25 bases remaining between them. Here the CDR3 reads CASSRSGTQDLEVFF. DNA for the CDR3: TGTGCCAGTAGTCGATCCGGGACACAGGACTTGGAAGTGTTTTTT.

The CDR3: CASNPGRNSGNTIYF. Here the CDR3 DNA reads TGTGCCAGCAATCCAGGGAGGAACTCTGGAAACACCATATATTTT. The V gene is TRBV2, the J gene TRBJ1-3; possible D gene TRBD1, 5 bases. V gave up 7 bases and J gave up 0 bases, with 13 bases separating them. Germline CDR1 is SNHLY and CDR2 is FYNNEI. This CDR3 has 15 residues.

This rearrangement joins TRBV27 to TRBJ1-5; a weak D match, TRBD1 (5 bases). The length of the CDR3 is 15 residues. Trimming shortened V by 6 bases and J by 0 bases, and 12 bases separated the two germline ends. Per germline, CDR1 MNHEY and CDR2 SMNVEV (reference sequence). The CDR3 coding sequence is TGTGCCAGCAGACCCAGGGCGTATAGCAATCAGCCCCAGCATTTT. Translation gives CASRPRAYSNQPQHF.

The CDR3 DNA is TGTGCCTGGAGGTTTAGCGGGAGTAGGAATGAGCAGTTCTTC. It specifies CAWRFSGSRNEQFF. This chain links TRBV30 with TRBJ2-1, with 9 bases lining up with TRBD2. Looked up from germline, CDR1 is GTSNPN and CDR2 is SVGIG (reference sequence). The CDR3 consists of 14 residues. The V and J ends lost 3 bases and 7 bases, in that order; junction bases with no gene match: 7.

The gene calls are TRBV29-1 and TRBJ2-2; D is perhaps TRBD1 (7 bases). Trimming pared 7 bases from V and 6 bases from J, leaving 18 bases between. Per germline, CDR1 SQVTM and CDR2 ANQGSEA. This CDR3 spans 14 amino acids. The CDR3 nucleotides read TGCAGCGACGTAAGACTCAGGGGGGCCGGGGAGCTGTTTTTT. Translated: CSDVRLRGAGELFF.

J is TRBJ2-5 and V is TRBV7-2, with D perhaps TRBD1 or TRBD2 (5 bases each). Germline V gives CDR1 SGHTA, CDR2 FQGNSA. This CDR3 has 16 residues. V shed 0 bases and J shed 4 bases, with 15 bases lying between them. DNA for the CDR3: TGTGCCAGCAGCTTAGCGCGGGTTGGGGCCGGAGAGACCCAGTACTTC. Translation gives CASSLARVGAGETQYF.

This clone appeared a few times. The rearrangement joins TRBV9 to TRBJ1-2; no clear D. The CDR3 sequence is 14 residues long. V dropped 2 bases and J dropped 5 bases, with 13 bases sitting between them. Germline loops: CDR1 SGDLS, CDR2 YYNGEE. DNA of the CDR3: TGTGCCAGCAGCGTCGATTACGGTCGGTATGGCTACACCTTC. It yields the protein CASSVDYGRYGYTF.

The gene calls are TRBV5-1 and TRBJ2-3, with 9 nucleotides matching TRBD1. In germline, CDR1 is SGHRS, CDR2 YFSETQ. The V and J ends lost 2 bases and 3 bases, in that order; junction bases with no gene match: 13. This CDR3 is built from 18 residues. CDR3 DNA sequence: TGCGCCAGCAGCTTTGCTCCACAGGGGGCAAGTAGGACAGATACGCAGTATTTT. It yields the protein CASSFAPQGASRTDTQYF.

The chain is built from TRBV27 and TRBJ2-5, with D perhaps TRBD1 (5 bases). The V gene lost 0 bases and the J gene lost 7 bases, with 15 bases spanning the gap. The CDR3 length is 15 residues. The V gene's germline CDR1 is MNHEY and CDR2 SMNVEV (reference sequence). CDR3 nucleotide sequence: TGTGCCAGCAGTTTATCCGGCCAAGGAAGGGGGACCCAGTACTTC. This sequence encodes CASSLSGQGRGTQYF.

As concerns this clone: At the DNA level, this CDR3 is encoded by other sequences in the same sample as well. The J gene is TRBJ1-5, the V gene TRBV5-1; D unclear. Trimming shortened V by 0 bases and J by 4 bases, and 5 bases separated the two germline ends. The CDR3 consists of 13 residues. Germline assignment: CDR1 SGHRS and CDR2 YFSETQ. CDR3 in DNA: TGCGCCAGCAGCTTGGGAGATAATCAGCCCCAGCATTTT. Protein product: CASSLGDNQPQHF. Filled out from reference TRBV5-1 and TRBJ1-5, the complete variable domain reads KAGVTQTPRYLIKTRGQQVTLSCSPISGHRSVSWYQQTPGQGLQFLFEYFSETQRNKGNFPGRFSGRQFSNSRSEMNVSTLELGDSALYLCASSLGDNQPQHFGDGTRLSIL.

The rearrangement joins TRBV7-3 to TRBJ2-7; D is perhaps TRBD2 (6 bases). The CDR3 runs 15 residues. The V gene lost 5 bases and the J gene lost 4 bases, with 18 bases spanning the gap. Germline V gene sequence: CDR1 SGHTA, CDR2 FQGTGA. This CDR3 reads CASSPSHGSRYEQYF. In DNA form, the CDR3 reads TGTGCCAGCAGCCCAAGTCACGGGAGTCGGTACGAGCAGTACTTC.

This sequence joins TRBV29-1 and TRBJ2-7, with a weak D call TRBD2 (5 bases). The germline gives CDR1 SQVTM, CDR2 ANQGSEA. V was pared by 6 bases and J by 3 bases, with 18 bases between. This CDR3 has 14 residues. CDR3 sequence: CSVVRGLSRYEQYF. The CDR3 DNA is TGCAGCGTCGTCCGGGGTTTGTCCCGCTACGAGCAGTACTTC.

The CDR3 protein is CASSPGGGRETQYF. The CDR3 DNA sequence: TGTGCCAGCAGTCCTGGAGGGGGGAGAGAGACCCAGTACTTC. The rearrangement links TRBV27 to TRBJ2-5; D is possibly TRBD1 or TRBD2 (6 bases each). The CDR3 has 14 residues. Germline CDR1 and CDR2: MNHEY and SMNVEV (reference sequence). V lost 5 bases and J lost 4, with 14 bases in between.

The chain combines TRBV6-6 with TRBJ1-4, with D unresolved. CDR3 length: 12 amino acids. Trimming took off 2 bases at V and 5 bases at J, with 3 bases between the two ends. CDR1 and CDR2 (germline): MNHNY, SVGAGI (reference sequence). CDR3 sequence reads: CASSYKNEKLFF. The DNA for the CDR3 is TGTGCCAGCAGTTACAAGAATGAAAAACTGTTTTTT.

The count of this clone is one. The chain uses TRBV6-5 and TRBJ1-1; D is possibly TRBD1 (6 bases). Trimming removed 6 bases at V and 4 bases at J, with 9 bases between. The CDR3 spans 12 residues. In germline, CDR1 is MNHEY, CDR2 SVGAGI. CDR3 amino acids: CASRKGGTEAFF. The CDR3 DNA follows: TGTGCCAGCAGGAAAGGGGGCACTGAAGCTTTCTTT.

The V gene is TRBV5-1, the J gene TRBJ1-6, with D perhaps matching TRBD1 (5 bases). CDR1 and CDR2 from the germline V gene are SGHRS and YFSETQ. This CDR3 comprises 16 residues. Between the trimmed V and J ends, which lost 4 bases and 8 bases, there was a span of 19 bases. CDR3 sequence: CASSVQGVGRDSPLHF. The CDR3 nucleotides are TGCGCCAGCAGCGTGCAGGGTGTAGGAAGGGATTCACCCCTCCACTTT.

This rearrangement joins TRBV29-1 to TRBJ1-2; 11 bases agree with TRBD1. V trimming: 7 bases; J trimming: 13 bases; junction bases outside the gene matches: 11. The CDR3 has 12 residues. Germline V lookup: CDR1 SQVTM, CDR2 ANQGSEA. This CDR3 reads CSAYGGTGGPTF. Written as DNA, the CDR3 is TGCAGCGCTTATGGCGGGACAGGGGGACCCACCTTC.

The table lists this clone with a count of one. The chain combines TRBV11-2 with TRBJ2-7, with a weak D call TRBD1 (6 bases). This CDR3 region has 14 residues. Trimming removed 5 bases at V and 9 bases at J, with 20 bases between. Germline CDR1 SGHAT, CDR2 FQNNGV. The CDR3 DNA sequence: TGTGCCAGCAGCCCCGGACAGTTCCGGAGACCGCAGTACTTC. Its translation: CASSPGQFRRPQYF.

The genes are TRBV4-3 and TRBJ2-1; 11 nucleotides match TRBD2. This CDR3 has 17 amino acids. Unmatched junction bases numbered 4, after V lost 1 base and J lost 2 bases. Germline V gene sequence: CDR1 LGHNA, CDR2 YSLEER. In DNA form, the CDR3 reads TGCGCCAGCAGCCAAGGGGGTAGCGGGAGGGCCTACAATGAGCAGTTCTTC. Translating it yields CASSQGGSGRAYNEQFF.

The J gene is TRBJ1-2, the V gene TRBV4-1; tentatively, D is TRBD1 (5 bases). Germline V lookup: CDR1 MGHRA, CDR2 YSYEKL. The CDR3 loop spans 14 amino acids. The V end lost 1 base, the J end lost 3 bases, and 9 bases lay between the germline ends. CDR3 amino acids: CASSQVGRDYGYTF. The DNA of the CDR3 is TGCGCCAGCAGCCAAGTGGGCAGGGACTATGGCTACACCTTC.

DNA of the CDR3: TGTGCCAGCAGCTCTGCCCGTACCCAGCTTTTCGAGCAGTACTTC. Translating gives CASSSARTQLFEQYF. This chain joins TRBV11-2 and TRBJ2-7; unclear D gene. The germline gives CDR1 SGHAT, CDR2 FQNNGV. Trimming took 4 bases from V and 6 from J, leaving 19 bases between them. The CDR3 loop spans 15 amino acids.

V gene TRBV29-1 combines with J gene TRBJ1-4, with 7 nucleotides matching TRBD1. V lost 3 bases to trimming and J lost 7 bases; unmatched junction nucleotides: 5. Germline values: CDR1 SQVTM, CDR2 ANQGSEA. The CDR3 length is 13 residues. The CDR3 is CSVDRGFGEKLFF. The CDR3 DNA is TGCAGCGTTGACAGGGGGTTCGGTGAAAAACTGTTTTTT.